The source of this TCR beta chain is a study of T cells after yellow fever vaccination. Whole-study findings and limits: Subsequent to the booster, the majority of primary-vaccination clones reappeared (approximately 95% CD4, around 85% CD8). When the response was secondary, it was weaker but reached its peak faster, day 5 versus 15. Any FACS-sorted repertoire could hold abundant clonotypes that contaminate it from the bulk population.

MiXCR was run by TCRdb on the 5' RACE reads, yielding one entry per CDR3 protein. The table includes some 560,000 distinct CDR3 sequences, about 15% detected once. From germline, CDR1 is LNHDA and CDR2 SQIVND (reference sequence). The CDR3 covers 11 residues. V was shortened by 7 bases and J by 8 bases, with 11 bases between the two germline ends. Notes on this clonotype: Its antigen remains unidentified.

This clonotype was sampled from a man younger than 30 who received the YFV17D yellow fever vaccine. The sequenced sample was PBMCs, obtained about 5 days after the first yellow fever vaccination. The genes are TRBV19 and TRBJ1-2, with D uncertain. The CDR3, as DNA: TGTGCCAGTATGGGATTTCGGGGCTACACCTTC. This sequence encodes CASMGFRGYTF.